These T cell receptor beta chains were read from a single sample in a study of blood T cell repertoires in COVID-19. Sequencing used immunoSEQ multiplex PCR; TCRdb keeps in-frame clones, though not all of them. The table lists about 130,000 clones, roughly 90% of them singletons, with around 2.3% in the top ten. Material for sequencing was PBMCs or T cells enriched from blood (not recorded which). These receptors were taken from a woman aged 45-65 years who had recovered from COVID-19. The CDR3 runs from the conserved cysteine through the conserved F or W. The D gene is left open where the match is weak. Size is omitted from some rows. Given values are once, few, many or a class for expanded clones.

clone_size: -; v_call: TRBV3-1/TRBV3-2; j_call: TRBJ1-2; d_call: -; cdr3_aa: CASTTGISNYGYTF; cdr3_nt: TGTGCCAGCACGACAGGAATAAGTAACTATGGCTACACCTTC
clone_size: once; v_call: TRBV27; j_call: TRBJ2-5; d_call: TRBD1; cdr3_aa: CASSFRGQGITKETQYF; cdr3_nt: TGTGCCAGCAGTTTCCGGGGACAGGGGATCACAAAGGAGACCCAGTACTTC
clone_size: -; v_call: TRBV6-5; j_call: TRBJ1-1; d_call: -; cdr3_aa: CASSLGGGATEAFF; cdr3_nt: TGTGCCAGCAGCCTGGGGGGGGGCGCCACTGAAGCTTTCTTT
clone_size: -; v_call: TRBV7-2; j_call: TRBJ1-5; d_call: -; cdr3_aa: CASSLGLGTGSSDQPQHF; cdr3_nt: TGTGCCAGCAGCTTAGGCCTCGGTACAGGGTCTTCCGATCAGCCCCAGCATTTT
clone_size: few; v_call: TRBV11-3; j_call: TRBJ1-2; d_call: TRBD1; cdr3_aa: CASSSRTGYYGYTF; cdr3_nt: TGTGCCAGCAGCTCACGGACAGGTTACTATGGCTACACCTTC
clone_size: -; v_call: TRBV12-3/TRBV12-4; j_call: TRBJ2-2; d_call: -; cdr3_aa: CASSSGTGELFF; cdr3_nt: TGTGCCAGCAGTTCCGGGACCGGGGAGCTGTTTTTT
clone_size: -; v_call: TRBV5-6; j_call: TRBJ1-6; d_call: TRBD1; cdr3_aa: CASSFPTGDNSPLHF; cdr3_nt: TGTGCCAGCAGCTTCCCGACAGGGGACAATTCACCCCTCCACTTT
clone_size: -; v_call: TRBV7-8; j_call: TRBJ2-1; d_call: -; cdr3_aa: CASSLAYQGEQFF; cdr3_nt: TGTGCCAGCAGCTTAGCATACCAGGGTGAGCAGTTCTTC
clone_size: -; v_call: TRBV5-6; j_call: TRBJ2-7; d_call: -; cdr3_aa: CASSLVNMPYEQYF; cdr3_nt: TGTGCCAGCAGCTTGGTAAACATGCCCTACGAGCAGTACTTC
clone_size: -; v_call: TRBV19; j_call: TRBJ2-3; d_call: -; cdr3_aa: CASSSREADTQYF; cdr3_nt: TGTGCCAGTAGTTCCCGAGAGGCAGATACGCAGTATTTT
clone_size: -; v_call: TRBV19; j_call: TRBJ2-3; d_call: -; cdr3_aa: CASSRRGPNSDTQYF; cdr3_nt: TGTGCCAGTAGTAGGCGGGGTCCGAATTCAGATACGCAGTATTTT
clone_size: -; v_call: TRBV2; j_call: TRBJ1-1; d_call: TRBD1; cdr3_aa: CASRPGGSDTEAFF; cdr3_nt: TGTGCCAGCAGGCCAGGGGGTTCCGACACTGAAGCTTTCTTT
clone_size: -; v_call: TRBV7-2; j_call: TRBJ1-2; d_call: -; cdr3_aa: CASSLAGQNHELYYGYTF; cdr3_nt: TGTGCCAGCAGCTTAGCGGGACAAAATCACGAACTATACTATGGCTACACCTTC
clone_size: -; v_call: TRBV2; j_call: TRBJ1-4; d_call: -; cdr3_aa: CASQVEANEKLFF; cdr3_nt: TGTGCCAGCCAAGTGGAGGCTAATGAAAAACTGTTTTTT
clone_size: few; v_call: TRBV6-5; j_call: TRBJ1-1; d_call: TRBD1; cdr3_aa: CASSTDRANTEAFF; cdr3_nt: TGTGCCAGCAGTACGGACAGGGCGAACACTGAAGCTTTCTTT
clone_size: -; v_call: TRBV18; j_call: TRBJ1-4; d_call: -; cdr3_aa: CASSNEGGTEKLFF; cdr3_nt: TGTGCCAGCTCTAATGAGGGAGGGACCGAAAAACTGTTTTTT
clone_size: few; v_call: TRBV6-5; j_call: TRBJ1-1; d_call: -; cdr3_aa: CASSYGEGLLNTEAFF; cdr3_nt: TGTGCCAGCAGTTACGGGGAGGGTCTATTGAACACTGAAGCTTTCTTT
clone_size: -; v_call: TRBV7-9; j_call: TRBJ2-3; d_call: TRBD2; cdr3_aa: CASSYGLVADTQYF; cdr3_nt: TGTGCCAGCAGCTACGGACTAGTAGCAGATACGCAGTATTTT
clone_size: -; v_call: TRBV6-5; j_call: TRBJ1-6; d_call: -; cdr3_aa: CASSRAGSPLHF; cdr3_nt: TGTGCCAGCAGCAGGGCTGGATCACCCCTCCACTTT
clone_size: -; v_call: TRBV5-1; j_call: TRBJ2-7; d_call: TRBD1; cdr3_aa: CASSSGQGEYEQYF; cdr3_nt: TGCGCCAGCAGCTCCGGACAGGGAGAATACGAGCAGTACTTC
clone_size: -; v_call: TRBV30; j_call: TRBJ2-2; d_call: TRBD1; cdr3_aa: CAWAGTGVTGELFF; cdr3_nt: TGTGCCTGGGCCGGGACAGGCGTCACCGGGGAGCTGTTTTTT
clone_size: -; v_call: TRBV27; j_call: TRBJ2-1; d_call: -; cdr3_aa: CASSLTGDNEQFF; cdr3_nt: TGTGCCAGCAGTTTAACAGGAGACAATGAGCAGTTCTTC
clone_size: -; v_call: TRBV30; j_call: TRBJ1-2; d_call: -; cdr3_aa: CAWIPHRACYGYTF; cdr3_nt: TGTGCCTGGATTCCCCACAGGGCTTGCTATGGCTACACCTTC
clone_size: -; v_call: TRBV5-1; j_call: TRBJ1-2; d_call: TRBD1; cdr3_aa: CASSDRGNGYTF; cdr3_nt: TGCGCCAGCAGCGACAGGGGCAATGGCTACACCTTC
clone_size: -; v_call: TRBV7-9; j_call: TRBJ1-2; d_call: -; cdr3_aa: CASSLGEEGYGYTF; cdr3_nt: TGTGCCAGCAGCTTGGGGGAGGAGGGCTATGGCTACACCTTC
clone_size: -; v_call: TRBV27; j_call: TRBJ1-1; d_call: TRBD1; cdr3_aa: CASSLDRGTEAFF; cdr3_nt: TGTGCCAGCAGTTTAGACAGGGGCACTGAAGCTTTCTTT
clone_size: -; v_call: TRBV4-1; j_call: TRBJ2-7; d_call: -; cdr3_aa: CASSQGRGSYEQYF; cdr3_nt: TGCGCCAGCAGCCAAGGTCGAGGTTCCTACGAGCAGTACTTC
clone_size: -; v_call: TRBV3-1/TRBV3-2; j_call: TRBJ2-7; d_call: -; cdr3_aa: CASSLRPQGYYEQYF; cdr3_nt: TGTGCCAGCAGCTTACGGCCCCAGGGGTACTACGAGCAGTACTTC
clone_size: -; v_call: TRBV11-3; j_call: TRBJ1-1; d_call: -; cdr3_aa: CASTRGTEAFF; cdr3_nt: TGTGCCAGCACGAGAGGCACTGAAGCTTTCTTT